The 7 T cell receptor beta chains reported below all come from one sample, sequenced in a study of response to subunit inactivated influenza vaccine. TCRdb redid the calling of the RT-PCR reads with MiXCR, one entry per CDR3 protein. The data show hundreds of thousands of distinct CDR3 sequences, under 9% seen once. Sequenced here: PBMCs from blood, sampled less than 30 months after vaccination. These TCRs come from a man aged 50 to 75 who received an inactivated influenza vaccine.

This clonotype was counted between two and nine times. The chain combines TRBV20-1 with TRBJ2-3, with 9 positions matching TRBD2. The CDR3 consists of 15 residues. From germline, CDR1 is DFQATT and CDR2 SNEGSKA (reference sequence). After removal of 4 bases from V and 3 bases from J, the junction contained 8 bases not matched to a gene. Written as DNA, the CDR3 is TGCAGTGCTATTGGACTAGCGTTCGGTACAGATACGCAGTATTTT. Translating it yields CSAIGLAFGTDTQYF.

This clonotype was detected only a few times. The chain has TRBV6-1 and TRBJ2-3; 8 bases are shared with TRBD2. Germline V lookup: CDR1 MNHNS, CDR2 SASEGT. CDR3 length: 15 residues. The J segment lost 0 bases and the V segment lost 6 bases, leaving 5 bases of the junction unmatched. For the CDR3, the DNA is TGTGCCAGCAGCAGACTAGCGAGAAGCACAGATACGCAGTATTTT. It specifies CASSRLARSTDTQYF.

This clonotype was counted a few times. The V call is TRBV5-1, the J call TRBJ2-5; no reliable D call. The germline V and J ends were trimmed by 1 base and 2 bases, with 9 bases remaining between them. Germline loops: CDR1 SGHRS, CDR2 YFSETQ. There are 14 residues in the CDR3. This chain's CDR3 is CASSLTPTQETQYF. Written as DNA, the CDR3 is TGCGCCAGCAGCTTGACACCGACACAAGAGACCCAGTACTTC. Full variable domain (outside the CDR3, taken from reference TRBV5-1 and TRBJ2-5): KAGVTQTPRYLIKTRGQQVTLSCSPISGHRSVSWYQQTPGQGLQFLFEYFSETQRNKGNFPGRFSGRQFSNSRSEMNVSTLELGDSALYLCASSLTPTQETQYFGPGTRLLVL.

Only a few counts were recorded for this clonotype. This chain connects TRBV7-6 to TRBJ1-1; a possible D gene is TRBD1 (5 bases). Germline CDR1 SGHVS, CDR2 FNYEAQ. Trimming removed 2 bases at V and 0 bases at J, with 13 bases between. CDR3 size: 16 residues. The CDR3 DNA reads TGTGCCAGCAGCTTACCCGGGACTCCGGTGAACACTGAAGCTTTCTTT. Translated: CASSLPGTPVNTEAFF.

The rearrangement links TRBV10-3 to TRBJ2-3; perhaps TRBD1 as D (5 bases). This CDR3 is built from 15 residues. The ends were cut back, 8 bases at V and 3 bases at J, with 18 bases in the middle. The germline gives CDR1 ENHRY, CDR2 SYGVKD. The CDR3 bases are TGTGCCATCGGTTCACCCTCATCAGGGACAGATACGCAGTATTTT. Translation: CAIGSPSSGTDTQYF.

This clonotype was counted a few times. The chain links TRBV7-2 to TRBJ2-1, with D perhaps assigned TRBD1 or TRBD2 (6 bases each). Germline V gives CDR1 SGHTA, CDR2 FQGNSA. V lost 5 bases, J lost 8 bases, and 19 bases lay in between. The CDR3 totals 15 residues. CDR3 region: CASSHSPKGGDEQFF. CDR3 coding DNA: TGTGCCAGCAGCCACTCCCCTAAGGGGGGCGATGAGCAGTTCTTC.

V and J are TRBV3-1 and TRBJ1-1; D gene uncertain. V lost 1 base to trimming and J lost 2 bases, with 20 bases between them. Germline V lookup: CDR1 LGHDT, CDR2 YNNKEL (reference sequence). The CDR3 sequence is 18 residues long. The CDR3 protein is CASSQVRYWTGGNTEAFF. In DNA form, the CDR3 reads TGTGCCAGCAGCCAAGTACGTTATTGGACCGGTGGTAACACTGAAGCTTTCTTT. The full variable domain, rest sourced from reference TRBV3-1 and TRBJ1-1, is DTAVSQTPKYLVTQMGNDKSIKCEQNLGHDTMYWYKQDSKKFLKIMFSYNNKELIINETVPNRFSPKSPDKAHLNLHINSLELGDSAVYFCASSQVRYWTGGNTEAFFGQGTRLTVV.